A selection of T cell receptor beta chains follows, all from one sample in a study of early T cells in non-severe SARS-CoV-2 infection. TCRdb re-derived calls from the 5' RACE reads in MiXCR, one entry per CDR3 protein. In the table there are around 56,000 distinct CDR3 sequences, approximately 13% of which are singletons. The sequenced sample was whole blood, obtained at baseline. The receptors originated from an adult who was a healthcare worker with PCR-confirmed SARS-CoV-2 infection or an uninfected control (not recorded which). Both conserved end residues are part of each CDR3. D genes are given only for firm matches. The size entry is marked missing in some rows and otherwise reads once, few, many or a size class.

v_call	d_call	clone_size	cdr3_length	j_call	cdr3_nt	cdr3_aa
TRBV11-2	NA	many	16	TRBJ1-3	TGTGCCAGCAGCTCCTATACAGGGCTAGGTGGAAACACCATATATTTT	CASSSYTGLGGNTIYF
TRBV11-3	TRBD2	NA	18	TRBJ2-2	TGTGCCAGCAGCTTTTGGATAGCGGGAGGTCAGGGCACCGGGGAGCTGTTTTTT	CASSFWIAGGQGTGELFF
TRBV27	TRBD1	few	13	TRBJ1-6	TGTGCCAGCGTGGGGACAGCTAATTCACCCCTCCACTTT	CASVGTANSPLHF
TRBV29-1	NA	NA	13	TRBJ2-3	TGCAGCGTTCCCCGCGTGAGCACAGATACGCAGTATTTT	CSVPRVSTDTQYF
TRBV7-9	NA	NA	12	TRBJ2-3	TGTGCCAGCAGCCCATGGACAGATACGCGGTATTTT	CASSPWTDTRYF
TRBV11-3	TRBD1	NA	15	TRBJ2-5	TGTGCCAGCAGCTCCCGGGGGACAGGGCTAGAGACCCAGTACTTC	CASSSRGTGLETQYF
TRBV12-3/TRBV12-4	TRBD1	NA	16	TRBJ1-4	TGTGTCAGCAGCCCAATCCTTGGACAGGGTAATGAAAAACTGTTTTTT	CVSSPILGQGNEKLFF
TRBV9	TRBD2	NA	14	TRBJ2-7	TGTGCCAGCAGCGCGGGGGGAGAATCTTACGAGCAGTACTTC	CASSAGGESYEQYF
TRBV19	NA	NA	11	TRBJ2-7	TGTGCCAGTAGAACAGGCTACGAGCAGTACTTC	CASRTGYEQYF
TRBV7-6	NA	few	14	TRBJ1-6	TGTGCCAGCAGCTTCGGGGGATTGGATTCACCCCTCCACTTT	CASSFGGLDSPLHF
TRBV20-1	NA	NA	13	TRBJ1-5	TGCAGTGCCTGGAAGGGGGTGAATCAGCCCCAGCATTTT	CSAWKGVNQPQHF
TRBV12-5	NA	few	13	TRBJ1-2	TGTGCTAGTGAAAATGGCCGGAACGATGGCTACACCTTC	CASENGRNDGYTF
TRBV4-3	NA	NA	14	TRBJ2-7	TGCGCCAGCAGCCAAGATGGCGCGGCCTACGAGCAGTACTTC	CASSQDGAAYEQYF
TRBV28	NA	many	15	TRBJ2-7	TGTGCCAGCAGTTTCCAAGGAGGGGGCGTCTACGAGCAGTACTTC	CASSFQGGGVYEQYF
TRBV7-9	NA	many	15	TRBJ1-4	TGTGCCAGCAGCTTGTGGGCTGCAACTAATGAAAAACTGTTTTTT	CASSLWAATNEKLFF
TRBV11-2	TRBD1	NA	16	TRBJ2-5	TGTGCCAGCAGCTTAGCAAGGACAGGGTGGTTAGAGACCCAGTACTTC	CASSLARTGWLETQYF
TRBV20-1	NA	few	17	TRBJ2-3	TGCAGTGCTAGAGATCCGTCTTCCCGGGGATACACAGATACGCAGTATTTT	CSARDPSSRGYTDTQYF
TRBV5-6	NA	few	13	TRBJ2-1	TGTGCCAGCAGCCCCCCGGTGGCACGTGAGCAGTTCTTC	CASSPPVAREQFF
TRBV6-6	NA	few	13	TRBJ1-1	TGTGCCAGCAGTTACTCGAAGCCAGGTGAAGCTTTCTTT	CASSYSKPGEAFF
TRBV7-6	NA	NA	15	TRBJ2-1	TGTGCCAGCAGCTTAGATAGCGGACCAGGCGATGAGCAGTTCTTC	CASSLDSGPGDEQFF
TRBV9	TRBD2	NA	14	TRBJ2-7	TGTGCCAGCAGCGTAGGGACTAGCGGATACGAGCAGTACTTC	CASSVGTSGYEQYF
TRBV9	TRBD1	many	15	TRBJ2-2	TGTGCCAGCAGCGTCACCGGACAGGGCGGCGGGGAGCTGTTTTTT	CASSVTGQGGGELFF
TRBV29-1	NA	many	13	TRBJ1-4	TGCAGCGTTGACCTTGACAGTGGAGAAAAACTGTTTTTT	CSVDLDSGEKLFF
TRBV6-1	NA	NA	10	TRBJ1-2	TGTGCCAGCAGTGAAGATGGCTACACCTTC	CASSEDGYTF